This TCR beta chain is from a study of cytomegalovirus exposure and HLA in healthy donors. Points from the study as a whole: HLA-A and HLA-B allele assignments for most subjects were reportedly predicted accurately using TCR beta sequences. Researchers reported in a later analysis that common viral pathogens appeared linked to several top clusters.

V was pared by 7 bases and J by 6 bases, with 8 bases of the junction left unmatched. The germline V gene has CDR1 LNHDA and CDR2 SQIVND (reference sequence). The CDR3 runs to 15 residues. The PCR employed 60 Vbeta primers together with 13 Jbeta primers. Data came from immunoSEQ multiplex PCR; TCRdb stores just in-frame clones and leaves some out. The table has 150,000 to 200,000 clones, roughly 77% seen once; the top ten hold 3.4%. Details on this clone: What it recognizes is unknown.

This sequence originates from a man aged 35 to 55 in good health and CMV-seropositive. This chain links TRBV19 with TRBJ2-5, with 13 bases fitting TRBD2. Sequencing was performed on PBMCs. The CDR3 DNA reads as TGTGCCAGTAATTCACTAGCGGGGGGGCCGAAGACCCAGTACTTC. It is translated as CASNSLAGGPKTQYF. The full variable domain, rest sourced from reference TRBV19 and TRBJ2-5, is DGGITQSPKYLFRKEGQNVTLSCEQNLNHDAMYWYRQDPGQGLRLIYYSQIVNDFQKGDIAEGYSVSREKKESFPLTVTSAQKNPTAFYLCASNSLAGGPKTQYFGPGTRLLVL.